This TCR beta chain is from a study of T cell responses to AZD1222 COVID-19 vaccine. Study results and limitations: Per reports, nearly half of all spike-specific TCRs target regions that are unmutated in variants. Repertoires in all cases were sampled only once the peak T cell response had passed.

As regards this clone: Its cognate antigen is unknown.

V was clipped by 8 bases and J by 4 bases; unmatched bases: 10. Germline V lookup: CDR1 MDHEN, CDR2 SYDVKM. The CDR3 extends over 16 amino acids. Generated by immunoSEQ multiplex PCR, the TCRdb table keeps only in-frame clones and is missing some. The sample includes 200,000 or so clones, 87% of them seen just once. The sequencing here drew on peripheral blood, taken on day 0 of MenACWY control vaccination. The chain combines TRBV28 with TRBJ1-6, with 8 bases matching TRBD1. The sequence was obtained from an adult in good health. As DNA, the CDR3 is TGTGCCAGCGTCGGAAGACAGGGGACATATAATTCACCCCTCCACTTT. It encodes CASVGRQGTYNSPLHF.